The 22 T cell receptor beta chains below were found in one sample sequenced in a study of cytomegalovirus exposure and HLA in healthy donors (dated by TCRdb to the late 2010s). Library preparation used the immunoSEQ multiplex PCR assay. For the multiplex PCR, a mixture combining 60 forward primers for TCR Vbeta segments and 13 reverse primers for TCR Jbeta segments was used. The immuneACCESS repertoire file appears here via TCRdb, limited to in-frame rearrangements. These files lack a portion of the clones; in checked studies, under half of the deficit traces to unresolved V genes, and the cause of the others is not known. Present in this sample are 180,000 or so clones, roughly 73% of which were seen just once. Clones ranked in the top ten supply about 7.7% of the sample. The sequenced material came from PBMCs. The origin of the receptors is a woman between 40 and 50 years old in good health and CMV-seropositive.

The gene calls are TRBV27 and TRBJ2-1; no reliable D call. Trimming removed 5 bases at V and 5 bases at J, with 7 bases between. CDR1 is MNHEY, CDR2 SMNVEV, per germline (reference sequence). CDR3 size: 12 residues. The CDR3 DNA reads as TGTGCCAGCAGTCAGCGAAACAATGAGCAGTTCTTC. This encodes CASSQRNNEQFF.

This clone was detected a few times. This sequence joins TRBV18 and TRBJ2-1, with D perhaps TRBD1 (5 bases). The CDR3 length is 15 residues. V was trimmed by 1 base and J by 5 bases, leaving 12 bases between them. Germline CDR1 and CDR2: KGHSH and LQKENI. DNA for the CDR3: TGTGCCAGCTCACCACGGGCGGTAGGGGACAATGAGCAGTTCTTC. This translates into CASSPRAVGDNEQFF.

The chain joins TRBV30 to TRBJ2-2; 7 nucleotides line up with TRBD2. Germline loops: CDR1 GTSNPN, CDR2 SVGIG (reference sequence). The CDR3 has 15 residues. V shed 5 bases and J 4 bases; nucleotides not matched to a gene: 10. The CDR3 region is CAWARLAGGTGELFF. The CDR3 DNA follows: TGTGCCTGGGCACGACTAGCCGGAGGCACCGGGGAGCTGTTTTTT.

The chain is built from TRBV5-1 and TRBJ1-2; D perhaps matches TRBD1 (5 bases). V was pared by 0 bases and J by 2 bases, with 8 bases between. The CDR3 is 14 residues long. The germline V gene encodes CDR1 SGHRS and CDR2 YFSETQ. The CDR3 DNA reads as TGCGCCAGCAGCTTGGACAGGCGAAACTATGGCTACACCTTC. Its translation is CASSLDRRNYGYTF.

This clone has just a few counts. V and J are TRBV28 and TRBJ1-2; 9 bases line up with TRBD1. This CDR3 spans 15 amino acids. Germline V lookup: CDR1 MDHEN, CDR2 SYDVKM. The V and J ends lost 4 bases and 5 bases, in that order; junction bases with no gene match: 8. The CDR3 DNA reads TGTGCCAGCAGTTACCGGGACAGGGATGATTATGGCTACACCTTC. As protein: CASSYRDRDDYGYTF.

The rearrangement joins TRBV15 to TRBJ2-7, with D possibly TRBD1 on 5 matching bases. Per germline, CDR1 LNHNV and CDR2 YYDKDF (reference sequence). V lost 1 base and J lost 6, with 16 bases in between. This CDR3 is built from 15 residues. The CDR3 here is CATSRAETARPEQYF. The DNA of the CDR3 is TGTGCCACCAGCAGAGCGGAGACAGCTCGCCCCGAGCAGTACTTC. Together with reference TRBV15 and TRBJ2-7, the CDR3 gives the full variable domain: DAMVIQNPRYQVTQFGKPVTLSCSQTLNHNVMYWYQQKSSQAPKLLFHYYDKDFNNEADTPDNFQSRRPNTSFCFLDIRSPGLGDTAMYLCATSRAETARPEQYFGPGTRLTVT.

V gene TRBV9 combines with J gene TRBJ1-1; D is undetermined. Germline assignment: CDR1 SGDLS and CDR2 YYNGEE. V was cut by 4 bases and J by 6 bases, with 13 bases left in between. This CDR3 has 13 amino acids. CDR3 bases: TGTGCCAGCAGCCCCCCCCTGAGGGCTGAAGCTTTCTTT. It specifies CASSPPLRAEAFF.

In the case of this clone: One junction end does not reproduce the germline sequence, and a read error may be involved. Other DNA sequences within the sample encode an identical CDR3. The chain employs TRBV19 and TRBJ1-5; perhaps TRBD1 as D (5 bases). The CDR3 runs 15 residues. Germline V CDR1 and CDR2: LNHDA, SQIVND (reference sequence). CDR3 sequence: CASSSQRQKDQPQHF. The CDR3 nucleotides are TGTGCCAGTAGTTCACAGCGACAGAAAGATCAGCCCCAGCACTTT.

The CDR3 is CASSLSDRGLSTGELFF. The CDR3 DNA sequence: TGTGCCAGCAGCTTATCTGACAGGGGGCTCTCCACCGGGGAGCTGTTTTTT. The chain couples TRBV7-3 to TRBJ2-2, with 10 bases lining up with TRBD1. V lost 2 bases to trimming and J lost 4 bases; unmatched junction nucleotides: 7. Germline V lookup: CDR1 SGHTA, CDR2 FQGTGA. There are 17 residues in the CDR3.

This clone appeared a single time. The CDR3 nucleotides read TGTGCCAGCTCACCAACAGTCTCCTACGAGCAGTACTTC. Its translation: CASSPTVSYEQYF. The chain is built from TRBV18 and TRBJ2-7; D uncertain. This CDR3 is 13 amino acids long. V was shortened by 2 bases and J by 0 bases, with 5 bases between the two germline ends. Germline assignment: CDR1 KGHSH and CDR2 LQKENI.

V gene TRBV6-5 combines with J gene TRBJ2-7, with TRBD2 matching 11 bases. CDR1 is MNHEY and CDR2 is SVGAGI in the germline V gene. The CDR3 runs to 16 residues. Losses at the gene ends were 3 bases for V and 4 bases for J; bases not matched to a gene: 8. CDR3 nucleotide sequence: TGTGCCAGCAGTTATTATACTAGCGGGAGCGCTTACGAGCAGTACTTC. This sequence encodes CASSYYTSGSAYEQYF.

This clone showed up just a few times. The chain links TRBV5-4 to TRBJ2-7; TRBD2 might be the D (7 bases). The V gene lost 4 bases and the J gene lost 0 bases, with 11 bases spanning the gap. This CDR3 has 14 amino acids. Germline lookup yields CDR1 SGHNT and CDR2 YYREEE (reference sequence). The CDR3 bases are TGTGCCAGCAGCCAGGGAGGGGGCTCCTACGAGCAGTACTTC. Translation: CASSQGGGSYEQYF.

This clone was seen a handful of times. This sequence joins TRBV11-1 and TRBJ2-3; 14 nucleotides match TRBD2. The CDR3 length is 17 residues. Germline V CDR1 and CDR2: SGHAT, FQDESV (reference sequence). V was pared by 5 bases and J by 1 base, with 5 bases of the junction left unmatched. CDR3 DNA sequence: TGTGCCAGCAGCCAAGGACTAGCGGGGGGACGCACAGATACGCAGTATTTT. Translation: CASSQGLAGGRTDTQYF. The variable domain in full, completed from reference TRBV11-1 and TRBJ2-3, reads EAEVAQSPRYKITEKSQAVAFWCDPISGHATLYWYRQILGQGPELLVQFQDESVVDDSQLPKDRFSAERLKGVDSTLKIQPAELGDSAMYLCASSQGLAGGRTDTQYFGPGTRLTVL.

This clone appeared a few times. The rearrangement joins TRBV2 to TRBJ1-1, with 8 bases lining up with TRBD1. Trimming removed 7 bases from V and 1 base from J; junction bases left unmatched: 5. The CDR3 totals 14 residues. CDR1 is SNHLY, CDR2 FYNNEI, per germline. CDR3 bases: TGTGCCAGCAACCGACAGGGGCCGAACACTGAAGCTTTCTTT. Its translation: CASNRQGPNTEAFF.

The chain recombines TRBV19 with TRBJ1-1; TRBD1 might be the D (6 bases). Trimming removed 5 bases from V and 0 bases from J, with 10 bases in between. Germline V CDR1 and CDR2: LNHDA, SQIVND (reference sequence). The CDR3 has 14 amino acids. The CDR3 protein is CASSQQGLNTEAFF. In DNA, the CDR3 is TGTGCCAGTAGTCAACAGGGACTGAACACTGAAGCTTTCTTT.

This clone was observed a few times. The chain is built from TRBV7-2 and TRBJ2-2; no clear D gene. Trimming stripped 1 base from V and 4 bases from J, with 7 bases between. CDR3 length equals 14 residues. Germline V lookup: CDR1 SGHTA, CDR2 FQGNSA. DNA of the CDR3: TGTGCCAGCAGCTTAGGACACCTCACCGGGGAGCTGTTTTTT. This translates into CASSLGHLTGELFF.

The V call is TRBV27, the J call TRBJ2-6; TRBD1 matches 10 bases. The CDR3 covers 19 residues. After removal of 2 bases from V and 0 bases from J, the junction contained 7 bases not matched to a gene. The germline V gene has CDR1 MNHEY and CDR2 SMNVEV (reference sequence). The CDR3, as DNA: TGTGCCAGCAGTTTACGGAGGACAGGGGGGAGCTCTGGGGCCAACGTCCTGACTTTC. Protein: CASSLRRTGGSSGANVLTF.

The chain couples TRBV14 to TRBJ2-7, with 13 bases identical to TRBD2. V lost 5 bases and J lost 2; bases outside the gene matches: 3. The germline CDR1 and CDR2 sequences are SGHDN and FVKESK. This CDR3 has 15 residues. CDR3 nucleotide sequence: TGTGCCAGCAGCGCGGGACTAGCGGGGACCTACGAGCAGTACTTC. This sequence encodes CASSAGLAGTYEQYF.

The J gene is TRBJ2-1, the V gene TRBV2, with D unclear. With 1 base removed from V and 4 bases from J, the gap between germline ends came to 5 bases. CDR3 length: 13 residues. Germline assignment: CDR1 SNHLY and CDR2 FYNNEI. This CDR3 reads CASSEVVYNEQFF. CDR3 nucleotides: TGTGCCAGCAGTGAAGTAGTTTACAATGAGCAGTTCTTC.

A few counts support this clone. The chain uses TRBV27 and TRBJ2-3; 8 nucleotides line up with TRBD1. CDR3 length equals 19 residues. With 7 bases clipped from V and 0 bases from J, the junction kept 18 bases outside the gene matches. CDR1 MNHEY and CDR2 SMNVEV come from the germline V gene (reference sequence). Written as DNA, the CDR3 is TGTGCCAGCAACCCGACAGGGGTCTGGTTCAAGGGCAGCACAGATACGCAGTATTTT. It translates to CASNPTGVWFKGSTDTQYF.

This chain links TRBV30 with TRBJ1-4, with 8 bases that match TRBD1. This CDR3 region has 13 residues. Trimming took 5 bases from V and 6 from J; bases not matched to a gene: 5. Per germline, CDR1 GTSNPN and CDR2 SVGIG (reference sequence). CDR3 in DNA: TGTGCCTGGGATCAGGGGGCTCATGAAAAACTGTTTTTT. Translated: CAWDQGAHEKLFF.

The chain recombines TRBV7-6 with TRBJ2-7; 7 bases map to TRBD2. Germline CDR1 SGHVS, CDR2 FNYEAQ. The CDR3 runs 16 residues. The junction had 10 bases not matched to a gene; V was cut back by 1 base and J by 4 bases. The CDR3 sequence: CASSLGGAGGGYEQYF. The CDR3 coding sequence is TGTGCCAGCAGCTTAGGGGGAGCGGGCGGGGGATACGAGCAGTACTTC.